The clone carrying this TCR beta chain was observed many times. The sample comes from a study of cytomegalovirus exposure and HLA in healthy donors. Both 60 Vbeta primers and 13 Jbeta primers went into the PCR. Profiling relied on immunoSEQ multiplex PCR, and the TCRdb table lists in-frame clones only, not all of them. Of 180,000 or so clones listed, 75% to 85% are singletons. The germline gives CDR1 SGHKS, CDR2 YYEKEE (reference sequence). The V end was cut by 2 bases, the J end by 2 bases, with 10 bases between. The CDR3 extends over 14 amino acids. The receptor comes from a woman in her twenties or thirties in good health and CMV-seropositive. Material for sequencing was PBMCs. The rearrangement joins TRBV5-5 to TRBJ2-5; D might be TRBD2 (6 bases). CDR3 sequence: CASSFPGVQETQYF. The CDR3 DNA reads TGTGCCAGCAGCTTCCCGGGGGTTCAAGAGACCCAGTACTTC.